The 28 T cell receptor beta chains presented below share a single source sample, sequenced in a study of blood T cell repertoires in COVID-19. Measured with immunoSEQ multiplex PCR; TCRdb has only the in-frame clones, and not every one. The table shows about 160,000 clones, with under 90% occurring only once. The sequenced sample was PBMCs or T cells enriched from blood (not recorded which). The receptors were gathered from a woman in her sixties or seventies who had recovered from COVID-19.

The V and J genes are TRBV6-5 and TRBJ1-2, with D unresolved. The CDR3 sequence is 14 residues long. Between the trimmed V and J ends, which lost 0 bases and 2 bases, there was a span of 7 bases. The V gene's germline CDR1 is MNHEY and CDR2 SVGAGI. CDR3 sequence reads: CASSYSAQNYGYTF. CDR3 nucleotide sequence: TGTGCCAGCAGTTACTCGGCACAGAACTATGGCTACACCTTC.

This chain joins TRBV30 and TRBJ2-2; 8 nucleotides align to TRBD2. With V trimmed by 0 bases and J by 7 bases, 4 bases remained unmatched. From germline, CDR1 is GTSNPN and CDR2 SVGIG (reference sequence). The CDR3 runs 14 residues. CDR3 nucleotide sequence: TGTGCCTGGAGTGTAGGGACTAGATTCGGGGAGCTGTTTTTT. Residues: CAWSVGTRFGELFF.

The rearrangement links TRBV5-1 to TRBJ2-2, with a tentative D call TRBD1 (5 bases). CDR3 length equals 14 residues. The V end lost 3 bases, the J end lost 4 bases, and 10 bases lay between the germline ends. Germline lookup yields CDR1 SGHRS and CDR2 YFSETQ. The CDR3 loop is CASSSNQGTGELFF. CDR3 in DNA: TGCGCCAGCAGCTCGAACCAGGGCACCGGGGAGCTGTTTTTT. Full variable domain (missing parts from reference TRBV5-1 and TRBJ2-2): KAGVTQTPRYLIKTRGQQVTLSCSPISGHRSVSWYQQTPGQGLQFLFEYFSETQRNKGNFPGRFSGRQFSNSRSEMNVSTLELGDSALYLCASSSNQGTGELFFGEGSRLTVL.

J is TRBJ1-6 and V is TRBV3-1 (or the pseudogene TRBV3-2); 9 positions match TRBD1. Unmatched junction bases numbered 8, after V lost 1 base and J lost 1 base. Germline V gives CDR1 LGHDT, CDR2 YNNKEL (reference sequence). There are 19 residues in the CDR3. The CDR3: CASSQVYDGTGSYNSPLHF. The CDR3 DNA reads TGTGCCAGCAGCCAAGTTTACGATGGGACAGGGTCCTATAATTCACCCCTCCACTTT.

About this clone: At one of its ends the junction is not consistent with the germline gene, which may arise from a read error. V is TRBV11-3 and J is TRBJ1-3; maybe TRBD1 (6 bases). Germline CDR1 SGHNT, CDR2 YENEEA. The CDR3 is 16 amino acids. CDR3 loop: CASSSDASGAGSTIYF. CDR3 sequence (DNA): TGTGCCAGCAGCTCGGATGCGTCAGGGGCCGGAAGCACCATATATTTT.

This sequence joins TRBV3-1 (or the pseudogene TRBV3-2) and TRBJ2-1; 13 bases line up with TRBD2. The germline V gene has CDR1 LGHDT and CDR2 YNNKEL (reference sequence). Trimming cost V 4 bases and J 8 bases; bases outside gene matches: 11. The CDR3 loop spans 17 amino acids. For the CDR3, the DNA is TGTGCCAGCAGCCCCGGCCGACTAGCGGGGGGAGTTGATGAGCAGTTCTTC. The encoded protein is CASSPGRLAGGVDEQFF.

The chain has TRBV7-4 and TRBJ1-5; 8 bases align to TRBD1. The J segment lost 1 base and the V segment lost 5 bases, leaving 16 bases of the junction unmatched. Germline lookup yields CDR1 SGHVT and CDR2 SQSDAQ. The CDR3 runs to 19 residues. For the CDR3, the DNA is TGTGCCAGCAGCCAGCTGACAGGGGAAGGCTTCGGGAGCAATCAGCCCCAGCATTTT. Its protein is CASSQLTGEGFGSNQPQHF.

This chain uses TRBV29-1 with TRBJ1-1; D is undetermined. V lost 1 base to trimming and J lost 5 bases, with 11 bases between them. CDR1 is SQVTM, CDR2 ANQGSEA, per germline. The CDR3 runs to 13 residues. The chain's CDR3 is CSVEAPELTEAFF. For the CDR3, the DNA is TGCAGCGTTGAAGCCCCAGAATTAACTGAAGCTTTCTTT.

This chain uses TRBV12-3 or TRBV12-4 with TRBJ1-2; TRBD1 might be the D (6 bases). V lost 5 bases and J lost 4, with 11 bases in between. The CDR3 loop spans 13 amino acids. CDR3 DNA sequence: TGTGCCAGCAGTCCTACAGGGTCCTATGGCTACACCTTC. It specifies CASSPTGSYGYTF.

J is TRBJ2-5 and V is TRBV6-1, with 9 bases aligning to TRBD1. The CDR3 covers 14 residues. J was trimmed by 7 bases and V by 5 bases; bases with no gene match: 8. CDR1 is MNHNS and CDR2 is SASEGT in the germline V gene. For the CDR3, the DNA is TGTGCCAGCAGTTTAGGGACAGGGCCGAGGACCCAGTACTTC. It encodes CASSLGTGPRTQYF.

This chain connects TRBV28 to TRBJ1-5, with 7 bases fitting TRBD1. The germline V gene has CDR1 MDHEN and CDR2 SYDVKM. The ends lost 3 bases at V and 0 bases at J; junction bases unmatched: 8. This CDR3 spans 17 amino acids. CDR3 coding DNA: TGTGCCAGCAGTTTCTCAGGGGGTAGTTATAGCAATCAGCCCCAGCATTTT. Translating gives CASSFSGGSYSNQPQHF.

The J gene is TRBJ2-7, the V gene TRBV7-9, with 7 positions matching TRBD1. Losses at the gene ends were 2 bases for V and 0 bases for J; bases not matched to a gene: 1. This CDR3 comprises 14 residues. The V gene's germline CDR1 is SEHNR and CDR2 FQNEAQ (reference sequence). CDR3 bases: TGTGCCAGCAGCTTAACAGGGGACTCCTACGAGCAGTACTTC. This translates into CASSLTGDSYEQYF. The full variable domain, in which reference TRBV7-9 and TRBJ2-7 provide the parts outside the CDR3, is DTGVSQNPRHKITKRGQNVTFRCDPISEHNRLYWYRQTLGQGPEFLTYFQNEAQLEKSRLLSDRFSAERPKGSFSTLEIQRTEQGDSAMYLCASSLTGDSYEQYFGPGTRLTVT.

The chain combines TRBV5-6 with TRBJ1-6; perhaps TRBD1 as D (6 bases). The germline V gene has CDR1 SGHDT and CDR2 YYEEEE. V was cut by 0 bases and J by 10 bases, with 8 bases left in between. The length of the CDR3 is 13 residues. CDR3 amino acids: CASSLETGSPLHF. The CDR3 region has the DNA TGTGCCAGCAGCTTGGAGACAGGATCACCCCTCCACTTT.

The J gene is TRBJ2-3, the V gene TRBV9, with 10 bases aligning to TRBD2. Germline loops: CDR1 SGDLS, CDR2 YYNGEE. CDR3 length: 14 amino acids. The V segment lost 7 bases and the J segment 4 bases; nucleotides outside the gene matches: 6. The CDR3 region has the DNA TGTGCCAGCCAGAGCGGGGGGGCAGCAGATACGCAGTATTTT. This codes for CASQSGGAADTQYF. The full variable domain, rest sourced from reference TRBV9 and TRBJ2-3, is DSGVTQTPKHLITATGQRVTLRCSPRSGDLSVYWYQQSLDQGLQFLIQYYNGEERAKGNILERFSAQQFPDLHSELNLSSLELGDSALYFCASQSGGAADTQYFGPGTRLTVL.

The V and J genes are TRBV6-4 and TRBJ1-2; TRBD1 aligns across 7 bases. CDR1 is MRHNA, CDR2 SNTAGT, per germline. This CDR3 has 13 residues. Unmatched junction bases numbered 3, after V lost 4 bases and J lost 4 bases. CDR3 loop: CASSGDRFYGYTF. DNA for the CDR3: TGTGCCAGCAGTGGGGACAGATTCTATGGCTACACCTTC.

This rearrangement joins TRBV11-1 to TRBJ1-2, with TRBD1 as a possible D gene (6 bases). The CDR3 sequence is 15 residues long. V lost 1 base and J 5 bases, leaving 14 bases between the germline ends. The V gene's germline CDR1 is SGHAT and CDR2 FQDESV (reference sequence). The chain's CDR3 is CASSLGWGRGYGYTF. CDR3 nucleotides: TGTGCCAGCAGCTTAGGATGGGGGCGCGGGTATGGCTACACCTTC.

The V and J genes are TRBV6-5 and TRBJ2-7, with TRBD2 matching 10 bases. The junction had 7 bases not matched to a gene; V was cut back by 2 bases and J by 6 bases. Germline V gene lookup returns CDR1 MNHEY and CDR2 SVGAGI. The CDR3 sequence is 15 residues long. The CDR3 nucleotides read TGTGCCAGCAGTTACGTACCTAGCGGGGGACGCGAGCAGTACTTC. Translation gives CASSYVPSGGREQYF.

The chain recombines TRBV9 with TRBJ2-5; D is perhaps TRBD1 (6 bases). The CDR3 has 16 residues. V was cut by 0 bases and J by 4 bases, with 16 bases left in between. Germline V gene lookup returns CDR1 SGDLS and CDR2 YYNGEE. The CDR3 spells CASSVGKGGPVETQYF. The CDR3 nucleotides are TGTGCCAGCAGCGTAGGTAAAGGGGGACCGGTAGAGACCCAGTACTTC.

The V and J genes are TRBV9 and TRBJ1-2; the D gene is possibly TRBD1 (5 bases). V dropped 4 bases and J dropped 5 bases, with 12 bases sitting between them. CDR3 length: 13 residues. Germline values: CDR1 SGDLS, CDR2 YYNGEE. The CDR3 spells CASSPASGYGYTF. The CDR3 DNA follows: TGTGCCAGCAGCCCAGCATCAGGGTATGGCTACACCTTC. The full variable domain, completed using reference TRBV9 and TRBJ1-2, is DSGVTQTPKHLITATGQRVTLRCSPRSGDLSVYWYQQSLDQGLQFLIQYYNGEERAKGNILERFSAQQFPDLHSELNLSSLELGDSALYFCASSPASGYGYTFGSGTRLTVV.

The CDR3 DNA is TGTGCCAGCAGCCAAGGGGCTAGCGGGGGGGCTAGCCACGAGCAGTACTTC. As protein: CASSQGASGGASHEQYF. J is TRBJ2-7 and V is TRBV4-2; TRBD2 agrees at 12 bases. Germline V gene data show CDR1 as LGHNA and CDR2 as YNFKEQ. V lost 1 base to trimming and J lost 5 bases; unmatched junction nucleotides: 9. The CDR3 length is 17 residues.

This clone was recorded many times. The chain carries TRBV14 and TRBJ2-1; possible D gene TRBD1, 6 bases. CDR3 size: 15 residues. Germline CDR1 and CDR2: SGHDN and FVKESK. V lost 0 bases, J lost 4 bases, and 10 bases lay in between. CDR3 in DNA: TGTGCCAGCAGCCAAGAAGCGGACAGTTACAATGAGCAGTTCTTC. It codes for CASSQEADSYNEQFF.

This chain uses TRBV30 with TRBJ1-1, with 7 bases fitting TRBD1. The V segment lost 2 bases and the J segment 4 bases; nucleotides outside the gene matches: 16. The CDR3 is made up of 17 amino acids. Germline values: CDR1 GTSNPN, CDR2 SVGIG (reference sequence). CDR3 sequence reads: CAWSFETGLVRSTEAFF. In DNA, the CDR3 is TGTGCCTGGAGTTTCGAGACAGGGTTGGTAAGGAGCACTGAAGCTTTCTTT. Full variable domain (missing parts from reference TRBV30 and TRBJ1-1): SQTIHQWPATLVQPVGSPLSLECTVEGTSNPNLYWYRQAAGRGLQLLFYSVGIGQISSEVPQNLSASRPQDRQFILSSKKLLLSDSGFYLCAWSFETGLVRSTEAFFGQGTRLTVV.

The J gene is TRBJ1-6, the V gene TRBV18; TRBD1 agrees at 8 bases. The CDR3 loop spans 12 amino acids. With V trimmed by 5 bases and J by 9 bases, 0 bases remained unmatched. Per the germline V gene, CDR1 is KGHSH and CDR2 is LQKENI. The chain's CDR3 is CASSDRGSPLHF. The CDR3 DNA reads TGTGCCAGCTCAGACAGGGGTTCACCCCTCCACTTT.

CDR3 nucleotide sequence: TGTGCCAGCAGCGCGGGACAGCCGTTGGATACGCAGTATTTT. Translation gives CASSAGQPLDTQYF. V gene TRBV5-6 combines with J gene TRBJ2-3; weak D call: TRBD1 (7 bases). Deletions cut 4 bases from V and 6 bases from J, with 15 bases between. Germline loops: CDR1 SGHDT, CDR2 YYEEEE. This CDR3 is 14 amino acids long.

The V call is TRBV11-2, the J call TRBJ1-5, with TRBD1 as a possible D gene (6 bases). There are 14 residues in the CDR3. CDR1 is SGHAT and CDR2 is FQNNGV in the germline V gene. V was clipped by 4 bases and J by 3 bases, with 10 bases between them. The CDR3 reads CASSSTGINQPQHF. The CDR3 DNA is TGTGCCAGCAGCTCGACAGGTATCAATCAGCCCCAGCATTTT.

The J gene is TRBJ2-2, the V gene TRBV2, with D perhaps matching TRBD2 (5 bases). Germline V CDR1 and CDR2: SNHLY, FYNNEI. This CDR3 spans 15 amino acids. Trimming removed 3 bases from V and 4 bases from J, with 12 bases in between. CDR3 loop: CASSERGLVTGELFF. The CDR3 DNA reads TGTGCCAGCAGTGAGCGAGGGCTGGTCACCGGGGAGCTGTTTTTT.

The table lists this clone with a few counts. This sequence joins TRBV5-1 and TRBJ2-3; D might be TRBD2 (5 bases). The CDR3 length is 15 residues. Trimming stripped 1 base from V and 2 bases from J, with 11 bases between. Germline lookup yields CDR1 SGHRS and CDR2 YFSETQ. CDR3 bases: TGCGCCAGCAGCTTGTCGGCTAGCATCACAGATACGCAGTATTTT. It yields the protein CASSLSASITDTQYF.

The chain has TRBV19 and TRBJ2-1; D is undetermined. The CDR3 runs to 12 residues. Germline values: CDR1 LNHDA, CDR2 SQIVND (reference sequence). Trimming stripped 10 bases from V and 3 bases from J, with 10 bases between. CDR3 sequence reads: CATTTFYNEQFF. The CDR3 DNA follows: TGTGCCACTACGACATTCTACAATGAGCAGTTCTTC.